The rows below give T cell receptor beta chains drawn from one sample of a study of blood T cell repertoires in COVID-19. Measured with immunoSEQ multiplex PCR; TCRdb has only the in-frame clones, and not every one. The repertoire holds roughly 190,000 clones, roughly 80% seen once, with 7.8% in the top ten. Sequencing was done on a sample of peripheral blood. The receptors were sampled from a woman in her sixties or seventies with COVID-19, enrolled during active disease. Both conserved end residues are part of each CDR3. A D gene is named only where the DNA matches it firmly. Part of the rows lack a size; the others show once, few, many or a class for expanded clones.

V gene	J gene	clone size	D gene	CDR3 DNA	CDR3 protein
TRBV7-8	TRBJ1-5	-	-	TGTGCCAGCAGGGAGGGGTGGACTGACAATCAGCCCCAGCATTTT	CASREGWTDNQPQHF
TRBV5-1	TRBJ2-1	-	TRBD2	TGCGCCAGCAGCTTGGTGGCGGGGGGGCCCTACAATGAGCAGTTCTTC	CASSLVAGGPYNEQFF
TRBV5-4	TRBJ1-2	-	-	TGTGCCAGCAGCTTGCGGCTGGGAGACTATGGCTACACCTTC	CASSLRLGDYGYTF
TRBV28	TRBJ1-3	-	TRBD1	TGTGCCAGCAGCCAGGGGGCGTCTGGAAACACCATATATTTT	CASSQGASGNTIYF
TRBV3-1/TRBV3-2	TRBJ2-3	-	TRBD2	TGTGCCAGCAGCCAGATGACTAGCGGGATAGACCGATCCACAGATACGCAGTATTTT	CASSQMTSGIDRSTDTQYF
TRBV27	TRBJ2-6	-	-	TGTGCCAGCAGTTTAGCCTCGCTCTCGGGGGGGGCCAACGTCCTGACTTTC	CASSLASLSGGANVLTF
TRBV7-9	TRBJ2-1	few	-	TGTGCCAGCAGCCCAATGACAGGAGACAATGAGCAGTTCTTC	CASSPMTGDNEQFF
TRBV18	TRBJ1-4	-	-	TGTGCCAGCTCACTTATTAATGAAAAACTGTTTTTT	CASSLINEKLFF
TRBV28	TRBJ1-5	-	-	TGTGCCAGCAGTTTAGGTGAGGAGAGTCAGCCCCAGCATTTT	CASSLGEESQPQHF
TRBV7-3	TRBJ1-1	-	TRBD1	TGTGCCAGCAGCAGCCAGGGACAGGGGGCGACTGAAGCTTTCTTT	CASSSQGQGATEAFF
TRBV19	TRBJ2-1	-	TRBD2	TGTGCCAGTAGTATAATTCCGACTAGCGGGAGTCCCGACAATCGGGATGAGCAGTTCTTC	CASSIIPTSGSPDNRDEQFF
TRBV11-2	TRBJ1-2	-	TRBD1	TGTGCCAGCAGCTTCACACCGGACAGGGCGGACTATGGCTACACCTTC	CASSFTPDRADYGYTF
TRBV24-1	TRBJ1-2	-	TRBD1	TGTGCCACCAGAGAGACAGGGGGCTCGTATGGCTACACCTTC	CATRETGGSYGYTF
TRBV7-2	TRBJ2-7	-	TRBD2	TGTGCCAGCAGCTTTACCAGCGGGAGTCTCTACGAGCAGTACTTC	CASSFTSGSLYEQYF
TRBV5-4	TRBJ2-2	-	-	TGTGCCAGCAGCCCACGCGACAGGATTAACACCGGGGAGCTGTTTTTT	CASSPRDRINTGELFF
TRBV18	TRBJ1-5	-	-	TGTGCCAGCTCACCCCGACAGTCGCATAGCAATCAGCCCCAGCATTTT	CASSPRQSHSNQPQHF
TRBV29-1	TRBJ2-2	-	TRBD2	TGCAGCGTTCGGGGGGGGCCGAACACCGGGGAGCTGTTTTTT	CSVRGGPNTGELFF
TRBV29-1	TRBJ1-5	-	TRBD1	TGCAGCGTCACCCTGGGACAGGGAAATCAGCCCCAGCATTTT	CSVTLGQGNQPQHF
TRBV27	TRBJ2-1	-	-	TGTGCCAGCAGTTTATCTTGGGCGGGCCCAGGGGGGGAGCAGTTCTTC	CASSLSWAGPGGEQFF
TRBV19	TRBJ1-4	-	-	TGTGCCAGTAGTATCCCCCCTACAGGGCCTGCAACTAATGAAAAACTGTTTTTT	CASSIPPTGPATNEKLFF
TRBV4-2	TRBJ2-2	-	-	TGTGCCAGCAGTCAAACAGATTTGAACACCGGGGAGCTGTTTTTT	CASSQTDLNTGELFF
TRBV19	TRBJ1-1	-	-	TGTGCCAGTGACAGTCGAAGCACTGAAGCTTTCTTT	CASDSRSTEAFF